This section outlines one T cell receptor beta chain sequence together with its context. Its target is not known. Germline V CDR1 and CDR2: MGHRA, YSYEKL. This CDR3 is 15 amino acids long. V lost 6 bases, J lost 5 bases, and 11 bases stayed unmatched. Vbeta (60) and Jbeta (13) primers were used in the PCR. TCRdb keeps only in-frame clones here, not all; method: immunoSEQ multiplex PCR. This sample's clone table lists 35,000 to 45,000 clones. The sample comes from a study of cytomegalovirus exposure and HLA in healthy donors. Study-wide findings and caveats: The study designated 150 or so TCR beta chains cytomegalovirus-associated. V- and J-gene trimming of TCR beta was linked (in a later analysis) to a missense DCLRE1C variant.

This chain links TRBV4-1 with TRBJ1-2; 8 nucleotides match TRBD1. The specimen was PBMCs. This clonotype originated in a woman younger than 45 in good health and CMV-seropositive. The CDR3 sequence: CASRSLRTGRYGYTF. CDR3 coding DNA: TGCGCCAGCAGGTCTCTCCGGACAGGGAGATATGGCTACACCTTC.